This T cell receptor beta chain was sequenced for a study of T cells after yellow fever vaccination. As for the study in general: Fractions low in cell number were prepared with SMART-Seq v4 Ultra Low Input.

CDR3 length: 13 residues. J gave up 5 bases and V 6 bases, and 5 bases lay outside the gene matches. There are many counts of this clonotype. TCRdb reprocessed the 5' RACE reads with MiXCR, giving one entry per CDR3 protein. The sample contains 400,000 or so distinct CDR3 sequences, roughly a sixth of which appear only once. The source material was PBMCs, sampled before the yellow fever booster vaccination. This TCR derives from a man younger than 35 who received the YFV17D yellow fever vaccine. The V call is TRBV12-3 or TRBV12-4, the J call TRBJ1-2; TRBD1 matches at 8 bases. The DNA for the CDR3 is TGTGCCAGCAGCTTCACAGGGGGATATGGCTACACCTTC. Amino acids: CASSFTGGYGYTF.